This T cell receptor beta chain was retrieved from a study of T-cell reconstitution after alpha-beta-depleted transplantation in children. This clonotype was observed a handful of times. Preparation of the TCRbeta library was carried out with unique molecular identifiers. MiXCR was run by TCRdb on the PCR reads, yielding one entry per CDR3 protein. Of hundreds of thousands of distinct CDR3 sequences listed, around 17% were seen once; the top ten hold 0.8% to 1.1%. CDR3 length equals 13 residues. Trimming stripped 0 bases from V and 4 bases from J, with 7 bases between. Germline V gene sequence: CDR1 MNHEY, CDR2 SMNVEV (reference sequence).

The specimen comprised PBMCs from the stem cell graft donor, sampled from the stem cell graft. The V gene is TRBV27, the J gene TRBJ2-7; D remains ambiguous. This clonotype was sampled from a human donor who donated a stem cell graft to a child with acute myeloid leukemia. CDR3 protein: CASSLSPFYEQYF. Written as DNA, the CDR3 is TGTGCCAGCAGTTTATCGCCTTTTTACGAGCAGTACTTC.